This passage covers 4 T cell receptor beta chains from one sample sequenced in a study of HIV-infected patients and healthy controls. TCRdb ran MiXCR on the 5' RACE reads and lists one entry per CDR3 protein. Of roughly 70,000 distinct CDR3 sequences in the sample, less than 20% were seen once. The sample consisted of CD4+ T cells from blood. The source of these receptors is a human donor in good health.

In DNA, the CDR3 is TGTGCCAGCAGCCCGGGGGGGGCTATCTACGAGCAGTACTTC. Protein: CASSPGGAIYEQYF. V and J are TRBV7-3 and TRBJ2-7; TRBD2 matches at 8 bases. V trimming: 5 bases; J trimming: 3 bases; junction bases outside the gene matches: 6. CDR3 size: 14 residues. Germline V gene sequence: CDR1 SGHTA, CDR2 FQGTGA.

In its sample, this clonotype was seen a few times. This sequence joins TRBV7-2 and TRBJ1-5, with no clear D. The CDR3 length is 14 residues. The germline gives CDR1 SGHTA, CDR2 FQGNSA. V was cut by 5 bases and J by 5 bases, with 13 bases left in between. The CDR3 sequence is CASSVREAHQPQHF. DNA for the CDR3: TGTGCCAGCAGCGTGAGGGAAGCTCATCAGCCCCAGCATTTT.

Only a few counts were recorded for this clonotype. The rearrangement uses TRBV7-2 and TRBJ2-6; D ambiguous. In germline, CDR1 is SGHTA, CDR2 FQGNSA. The V end lost 3 bases, the J end lost 10 bases, and 4 bases lay between the germline ends. The CDR3 spans 11 residues. CDR3: CASSFLNVLTF. The DNA of the CDR3 is TGTGCCAGCAGCTTCTTAAACGTCCTGACTTTC.

Only a few counts were recorded for this clonotype. The V gene is TRBV20-1, the J gene TRBJ1-1, with D possibly TRBD1 on 5 matching bases. The V end was cut by 6 bases, the J end by 0 bases, with 8 bases between. Germline V gene sequence: CDR1 DFQATT, CDR2 SNEGSKA (reference sequence). The CDR3 runs to 12 residues. The CDR3 reads CSAGEMNTEAFF. The CDR3 bases are TGCAGTGCAGGGGAAATGAACACTGAAGCTTTCTTT.